This T cell receptor beta chain derives from a study of response to subunit inactivated influenza vaccine. Study-wide results and caveats: Few additional T cells are recruited per seasonal influenza vaccination, authors suggested.

CDR1 and CDR2 (germline): MNHEY, SVGEGT. J lost 9 bases, V lost 6 bases, and 4 bases had no gene match. CDR3 size: 13 residues. A single record per CDR3 protein comes from TCRdb applying MiXCR to the RT-PCR reads. The sample consists of around 490,000 distinct CDR3 sequences, under 9% of them appearing once. With regard to this clonotype: The antigen remains unidentified.

The TCR originated in a man aged 50-75 years who received an inactivated influenza vaccine. The sample was PBMCs from blood, taken 23 months after vaccination. J is TRBJ2-5 and V is TRBV6-2 or TRBV6-3; 13 bases map to TRBD2. The chain's CDR3 is CASRLAGGPAQYF. CDR3 nucleotides: TGTGCCAGCAGACTAGCGGGGGGGCCAGCCCAGTACTTC.